These 10 T cell receptor beta chains were sequenced from one sample in a study of shared clonotypes between healthy human individuals. Produced via immunoSEQ multiplex PCR; TCRdb's table is partial and in-frame only. The data hold over 2 million clones, with 85% to 95% observed a single time. Sequencing was carried out using naive CD4+ T cells from PBMCs. Regarding subset: CD45RA+ positively selected. The receptors stem from a young man in good health. Some clones in this sample may be carry-over from other donors' samples.

V gene TRBV4-1 combines with J gene TRBJ2-5; TRBD1 matches at 7 bases. Germline CDR1 is MGHRA and CDR2 is YSYEKL. This CDR3 has 17 residues. J lost 7 bases, V lost 0 bases, and 14 bases had no gene match. The CDR3 reads CASSQEHERGRTGTQYF. The CDR3 bases are TGCGCCAGCAGCCAAGAGCACGAGAGGGGGCGGACGGGGACCCAGTACTTC.

The J gene is TRBJ1-5, the V gene TRBV7-2; D is unresolved. This CDR3 region has 12 residues. CDR1 is SGHTA, CDR2 FQGNSA, per germline. The V gene lost 5 bases and the J gene lost 6 bases, with 8 bases spanning the gap. The CDR3 region has the DNA TGTGCCAGCAGCCGAAGCCCTCAGCCCCAGCATTTT. Translating gives CASSRSPQPQHF.

The chain has TRBV7-8 and TRBJ1-1; 7 bases map to TRBD1. Germline assignment: CDR1 SGHVS and CDR2 FQNEAQ. V was clipped by 5 bases and J by 7 bases; unmatched bases: 10. The CDR3 spans 14 residues. CDR3: CASSGWDSGFEAFF. The CDR3 DNA is TGTGCCAGCAGCGGGTGGGACAGTGGATTTGAAGCTTTCTTT. The variable domain in full, with the rest retrieved from reference TRBV7-8 and TRBJ1-1, is GAGVSQSPRYKVAKRGQDVALRCDPISGHVSLFWYQQALGQGPEFLTYFQNEAQLDKSGLPSDRFFAERPEGSVSTLKIQRTQQEDSAVYLCASSGWDSGFEAFFGQGTRLTVV.

This chain links TRBV29-1 with TRBJ2-3; D unclear. V lost 4 bases to trimming and J lost 1 base, with 9 bases between them. This CDR3 is 13 amino acids long. Germline CDR1 reads SQVTM; CDR2 reads ANQGSEA. CDR3 region: CSVAARGTDTQYF. The CDR3 DNA sequence: TGCAGCGTTGCGGCCCGGGGCACAGATACGCAGTATTTT.

This clone was seen only once. The J gene is TRBJ2-7, the V gene TRBV2; 10 nucleotides match TRBD2. J was trimmed by 8 bases and V by 5 bases; bases with no gene match: 9. The CDR3 loop spans 14 amino acids. Per germline, CDR1 SNHLY and CDR2 FYNNEI. Written as DNA, the CDR3 is TGTGCCAGCAGTCTACTAGCGGGATCGGTCCAGCAGTACTTC. Its protein is CASSLLAGSVQQYF. The complete variable domain, with remaining parts taken from reference TRBV2 and TRBJ2-7, reads EPEVTQTPSHQVTQMGQEVILRCVPISNHLYFYWYRQILGQKVEFLVSFYNNEISEKSEIFDDQFSVERPDGSNFTLKIRSTKLEDSAMYFCASSLLAGSVQQYFGPGTRLTVT.

The chain has TRBV28 and TRBJ2-7; no clear D gene. Germline V lookup: CDR1 MDHEN, CDR2 SYDVKM. Trimming cost V 1 base and J 2 bases, with 9 bases left between them. The CDR3 runs 14 residues. CDR3 protein: CASSLSMATYEQYF. The DNA of the CDR3 is TGTGCCAGCAGTTTATCGATGGCAACCTACGAGCAGTACTTC.

J is TRBJ2-6 and V is TRBV7-2; the D gene could be TRBD1 or TRBD2 (6 bases each). Germline-derived CDR1 and CDR2 are SGHTA and FQGNSA. Trimming stripped 7 bases from V and 3 bases from J, with 13 bases between. This CDR3 is 15 amino acids long. The chain's CDR3 is CASTGGRGGANVLTF. The CDR3 DNA reads TGTGCCAGCACCGGGGGCAGGGGTGGGGCCAACGTCCTGACTTTC.

This chain uses TRBV28 with TRBJ2-1; D may match TRBD1 or TRBD2 (6 bases each). V was shortened by 2 bases and J by 8 bases, with 16 bases between the two germline ends. The length of the CDR3 is 15 residues. Germline CDR1 MDHEN, CDR2 SYDVKM. The DNA of the CDR3 is TGTGCCAGCAGTTTAGGCGGGACACGGCGGGATGAGCAGTTCTTC. Translating it yields CASSLGGTRRDEQFF.

This clone came up once. This chain links TRBV11-1 with TRBJ2-3; no clear D gene. Germline CDR1 is SGHAT and CDR2 is FQDESV (reference sequence). This CDR3 contains 12 residues. Trimming stripped 4 bases from V and 7 bases from J, with 9 bases between. The CDR3: CASSSEVHTQYF. The CDR3 region has the DNA TGTGCCAGCAGCTCAGAAGTCCATACGCAGTATTTT.

The CDR3: CASSADRAGTGELFF. CDR3 in DNA: TGTGCCAGCAGCGCCGACAGGGCTGGCACCGGGGAGCTGTTTTTT. V usage is TRBV9 and J usage is TRBJ2-2, with TRBD1 identical over 7 bases. The CDR3 length is 15 residues. V was pared by 3 bases and J by 4 bases, with 6 bases of the junction left unmatched. Germline V CDR1 and CDR2: SGDLS, YYNGEE. The whole variable domain, remainder taken from reference TRBV9 and TRBJ2-2, is DSGVTQTPKHLITATGQRVTLRCSPRSGDLSVYWYQQSLDQGLQFLIQYYNGEERAKGNILERFSAQQFPDLHSELNLSSLELGDSALYFCASSADRAGTGELFFGEGSRLTVL.